This T cell receptor (beta chain) derives from a study of cytomegalovirus exposure and HLA in healthy donors. Notes on the study in general: Presence/absence analyses supposed approximately even sequencing depth among donors.

Primers: 60 Vbeta forward and 13 Jbeta reverse. Measured with immunoSEQ multiplex PCR; TCRdb has only the in-frame clones, and not every one. The sample contains 190,000 or so clones, roughly 80% of which appear only once. V was clipped by 2 bases and J by 0 bases, with 16 bases between them. CDR3 size: 17 residues. The V gene's germline CDR1 is SGHTA and CDR2 FQGNSA. Comment on this clone: The antigen remains unidentified.

All donors participated as healthy donors of bone marrow. This chain links TRBV7-2 with TRBJ1-1, with TRBD1 as a possible D gene (5 bases). The specimen sequenced was PBMCs. The sequence came from a boy aged 10-17 years in good health and CMV-seronegative. The CDR3 DNA reads as TGTGCCAGCAGCTTAAAGGGGCAGCAGAACATGAACACTGAAGCTTTCTTT. Translation gives CASSLKGQQNMNTEAFF.